The T cell receptor beta chain under discussion was sequenced for a study of OX40 agonist ivuxolimab in advanced cancers. For the study at large: Allowance was made for prior anti-PD-1, anti-PD-L1 or anti-CTLA-4 therapy, and roughly 39% had some.

A remark on this clone: Its matching antigen is unknown.

V gave up 8 bases and J gave up 7 bases, with 15 bases separating them. This CDR3 spans 13 amino acids. In germline, CDR1 is SGHTA, CDR2 FQGNSA. Some clones are missing from TCRdb's copy, which holds only in-frame ones; the method was immunoSEQ multiplex PCR. The profile covers roughly 70,000 clones, with 80% to 85% appearing a single time and about 0.41% taken by the ten largest. General observations from the study: Both CD4+ and CD8+ T cell populations in blood had undergone clonal expansion by week 6 at 0.1 to 3.0 mg/kg. The average count of expanded clones was higher among CD8+ T cells than among CD4+.

This TCR was sampled from an adult with an advanced solid tumor such as melanoma, head and neck, liver or kidney cancer. This chain connects TRBV7-2 to TRBJ1-5; D is unclear. The specimen was CD4+ or CD8+ T cells sorted from blood, collected in a trial of the OX40 agonist ivuxolimab. DNA of the CDR3: TGTGCCAGCGCCTGGGCGTCGGAACAGCCCCAGCATTTT. This encodes CASAWASEQPQHF.